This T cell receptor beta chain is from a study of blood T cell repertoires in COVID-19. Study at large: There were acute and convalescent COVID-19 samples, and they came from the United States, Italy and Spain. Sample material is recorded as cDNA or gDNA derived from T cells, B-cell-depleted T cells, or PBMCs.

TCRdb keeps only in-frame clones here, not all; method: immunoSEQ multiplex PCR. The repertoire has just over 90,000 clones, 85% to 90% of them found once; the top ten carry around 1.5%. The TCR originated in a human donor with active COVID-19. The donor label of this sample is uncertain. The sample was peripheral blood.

CDR3 amino acids: CSVEVWQSYEQYF. CDR3 nucleotide sequence: TGCAGCGTTGAGGTGTGGCAGTCCTACGAGCAGTACTTC. The rearrangement links TRBV29-1 to TRBJ2-7, with D unclear. The V gene's germline CDR1 is SQVTM and CDR2 ANQGSEA. Trimming shortened V by 3 bases and J by 1 base, and 10 bases separated the two germline ends. The CDR3 totals 13 residues.